Below, 20 T cell receptor beta chains from the same sample are listed, as sequenced in a study of blood T cell repertoires in COVID-19. Method: immunoSEQ multiplex PCR; TCRdb's copy keeps in-frame clones and lacks some. This repertoire shows over 250,000 clones, 88% found once; its top ten account for 0.75% to 1%. Sequences were obtained from PBMCs or T cells enriched from blood (not recorded which). These receptors were taken from a woman in her thirties who had recovered from COVID-19.

The chain joins TRBV5-5 to TRBJ1-1, with a weak D call TRBD1 (5 bases). The V gene lost 0 bases and the J gene lost 5 bases, with 14 bases spanning the gap. There are 15 residues in the CDR3. Germline V gene lookup returns CDR1 SGHKS and CDR2 YYEKEE (reference sequence). CDR3 protein: CASSLAGHGRTEAFF. The CDR3 DNA reads as TGTGCCAGCAGCTTGGCCGGACATGGGAGGACTGAAGCTTTCTTT.

This clone was counted once. The chain has TRBV30 and TRBJ1-2; D is ambiguous. With 3 bases removed from V and 9 bases from J, the gap between germline ends came to 14 bases. Germline assignment: CDR1 GTSNPN and CDR2 SVGIG (reference sequence). CDR3 size: 12 residues. The CDR3 loop reads CAWRASTGSYTF. The CDR3, as DNA: TGTGCCTGGAGGGCTTCTACGGGGAGCTACACCTTC. The full variable domain, completed using reference TRBV30 and TRBJ1-2, is SQTIHQWPATLVQPVGSPLSLECTVEGTSNPNLYWYRQAAGRGLQLLFYSVGIGQISSEVPQNLSASRPQDRQFILSSKKLLLSDSGFYLCAWRASTGSYTFGSGTRLTVV.

With respect to this clone: The sample has other DNA sequences that encode this CDR3 too. The CDR3 DNA follows: TGTGCCAGCAGCGTAGGGACAGGATATAACTATGGCTACACCTTC. Protein: CASSVGTGYNYGYTF. This chain joins TRBV9 and TRBJ1-2; 7 bases map to TRBD1. Trimming removed 0 bases from V and 1 base from J; junction bases left unmatched: 3. CDR1 and CDR2 (germline): SGDLS, YYNGEE. The CDR3 runs to 15 residues. Supplemented by reference TRBV9 and TRBJ1-2, the full variable domain reads DSGVTQTPKHLITATGQRVTLRCSPRSGDLSVYWYQQSLDQGLQFLIQYYNGEERAKGNILERFSAQQFPDLHSELNLSSLELGDSALYFCASSVGTGYNYGYTFGSGTRLTVV.

The V and J genes are TRBV28 and TRBJ1-3; D call uncertain. CDR1 MDHEN and CDR2 SYDVKM come from the germline V gene. This CDR3 is built from 15 residues. The V gene lost 2 bases and the J gene lost 0 bases, with 8 bases spanning the gap. The CDR3 spells CASSLTLSSGNTIYF. The CDR3 nucleotides are TGTGCCAGCAGTTTAACCTTGAGCTCTGGAAACACCATATATTTT. Together with reference TRBV28 and TRBJ1-3, the CDR3 gives the full variable domain: DVKVTQSSRYLVKRTGEKVFLECVQDMDHENMFWYRQDPGLGLRLIYFSYDVKMKEKGDIPEGYSVSREKKERFSLILESASTNQTSMYLCASSLTLSSGNTIYFGEGSWLTVV.

The CDR3 loop reads CASSPVGHSLENSPLHF. The CDR3 bases are TGTGCCAGCAGCCCCGTGGGTCATTCCTTGGAGAATTCACCCCTCCACTTT. This rearrangement joins TRBV28 to TRBJ1-6; D is ambiguous. Deletions cut 6 bases from V and 7 bases from J, with 22 bases between. Looked up from germline, CDR1 is MDHEN and CDR2 is SYDVKM. This CDR3 is 17 amino acids long.

This clone occurred a few times. V and J are TRBV6-1 and TRBJ2-7, with 7 bases aligning to TRBD1. The V segment lost 2 bases and the J segment 2 bases; nucleotides outside the gene matches: 6. The CDR3 has 15 amino acids. Germline CDR1 MNHNS, CDR2 SASEGT. The CDR3 nucleotides read TGTGCCAGCAGTGAACAAGGGGGCTTCGCCTACGAGCAGTACTTC. Translated, it gives CASSEQGGFAYEQYF.

V is TRBV7-2 and J is TRBJ1-2; 7 nucleotides align to TRBD1. V was pared by 5 bases and J by 7 bases, with 10 bases of the junction left unmatched. This CDR3 is 14 amino acids long. CDR1 SGHTA and CDR2 FQGNSA come from the germline V gene. This CDR3 is CASSPEQGRIGYTF. CDR3 coding DNA: TGTGCCAGCAGCCCAGAACAGGGGAGGATTGGCTACACCTTC.

The chain employs TRBV30 and TRBJ1-6; unclear D gene. CDR3 length: 13 amino acids. V was pared by 1 base and J by 7 bases, with 8 bases between. Germline V gene lookup returns CDR1 GTSNPN and CDR2 SVGIG (reference sequence). CDR3 region: CAWSGQRNSPLHF. CDR3 coding DNA: TGTGCCTGGAGTGGGCAGAGGAATTCACCCCTCCACTTT. Full variable domain (outside the CDR3, taken from reference TRBV30 and TRBJ1-6): SQTIHQWPATLVQPVGSPLSLECTVEGTSNPNLYWYRQAAGRGLQLLFYSVGIGQISSEVPQNLSASRPQDRQFILSSKKLLLSDSGFYLCAWSGQRNSPLHFGNGTRLTVT.

This clone came up once. The chain uses TRBV28 and TRBJ2-7; 14 bases align to TRBD2. V lost 5 bases, J lost 11 bases, and 8 bases stayed unmatched. The CDR3 sequence is 14 residues long. Germline V lookup: CDR1 MDHEN, CDR2 SYDVKM. The DNA of the CDR3 is TGTGCCAGCAGTGCCCCCGGGACTAGCGGGAGAGAGTACTTC. Its protein product is CASSAPGTSGREYF.

The J gene is TRBJ1-1, the V gene TRBV19; a weak D match, TRBD1 (6 bases). This CDR3 has 16 amino acids. The V end was cut by 2 bases, the J end by 7 bases, with 20 bases between. The germline gives CDR1 LNHDA, CDR2 SQIVND (reference sequence). CDR3 in amino acids: CASSILAGVLPNEAFF. CDR3 nucleotides: TGTGCCAGTAGTATACTGGCAGGGGTACTCCCGAATGAAGCTTTCTTT. The entire variable domain, with the rest obtained from reference TRBV19 and TRBJ1-1, is as follows: DGGITQSPKYLFRKEGQNVTLSCEQNLNHDAMYWYRQDPGQGLRLIYYSQIVNDFQKGDIAEGYSVSREKKESFPLTVTSAQKNPTAFYLCASSILAGVLPNEAFFGQGTRLTVV.

The V gene is TRBV6-5, the J gene TRBJ2-1; 10 bases map to TRBD2. CDR1 and CDR2 from the germline V gene are MNHEY and SVGAGI. This CDR3 spans 16 amino acids. J lost 9 bases, V lost 0 bases, and 8 bases had no gene match. As DNA, the CDR3 is TGTGCCAGCAGTTACTCTAAGCGGGGGGGCCCCCCTGAGCAGTTCTTC. Protein: CASSYSKRGGPPEQFF.

The chain recombines TRBV11-2 with TRBJ2-7; D not certain. The V gene lost 0 bases and the J gene lost 1 base, with 16 bases spanning the gap. CDR1 and CDR2 from the germline V gene are SGHAT and FQNNGV. The CDR3 extends over 17 amino acids. In DNA form, the CDR3 reads TGTGCCAGCAGCTTAGAACGAGAGGCCCTCATTTCCTACGAGCAGTACTTC. This codes for CASSLEREALISYEQYF.

V gene TRBV7-2 combines with J gene TRBJ2-2; TRBD2 might be the D (6 bases). The CDR3 has 16 amino acids. Trimming took off 0 bases at V and 4 bases at J, with 12 bases between the two ends. CDR1 and CDR2 from the germline V gene are SGHTA and FQGNSA. CDR3 amino acids: CASSLAPGTGTGELFF. CDR3 DNA sequence: TGTGCCAGCAGCTTAGCTCCGGGGACTGGCACCGGGGAGCTGTTTTTT.

In DNA, the CDR3 is TGTGCCAGCAGTCCGAAACCAAGACTGTTTCAAGAGACCCAGTACTTC. Translation: CASSPKPRLFQETQYF. J is TRBJ2-5 and V is TRBV28; D not certain. The CDR3 length is 16 residues. Trimming stripped 5 bases from V and 2 bases from J, with 18 bases between. Germline values: CDR1 MDHEN, CDR2 SYDVKM.

The chain recombines TRBV11-3 with TRBJ1-4, with 8 bases aligning to TRBD1. This CDR3 region has 16 residues. Germline CDR1 and CDR2: SGHNT and YENEEA. The junction had 8 bases not matched to a gene; V was cut back by 4 bases and J by 4 bases. The CDR3 sequence is CASSSYDRGYNEKLFF. As DNA, the CDR3 is TGTGCCAGCAGCTCATACGACAGGGGCTATAATGAAAAACTGTTTTTT.

This chain uses TRBV27 with TRBJ2-1, with 9 bases aligning to TRBD2. V lost 7 bases and J lost 5; bases outside the gene matches: 12. Germline loops: CDR1 MNHEY, CDR2 SMNVEV (reference sequence). The CDR3 covers 16 residues. The CDR3 protein is CASTGVSSGANNEQFF. The CDR3 DNA reads as TGTGCCAGCACTGGGGTTTCTAGCGGGGCGAACAATGAGCAGTTCTTC.

The V and J genes are TRBV4-1 and TRBJ2-2, with D perhaps matching TRBD1 (7 bases). The CDR3 is 18 residues long. In germline, CDR1 is MGHRA, CDR2 YSYEKL. Trimming removed 0 bases at V and 7 bases at J, with 21 bases between. This CDR3 is CASSQDLPRAGGIGELFF. DNA for the CDR3: TGCGCCAGCAGCCAAGATCTCCCCCGGGCAGGGGGGATCGGGGAGCTGTTTTTT.

V gene TRBV5-1 combines with J gene TRBJ1-1; 7 bases match TRBD1. V lost 4 bases to trimming and J lost 10 bases; unmatched junction nucleotides: 16. This CDR3 region has 15 residues. The germline CDR1 and CDR2 sequences are SGHRS and YFSETQ. The CDR3 loop reads CASSLTRDSPRIAFF. For the CDR3, the DNA is TGCGCCAGCAGCCTCACCCGGGACAGCCCCCGTATAGCTTTCTTT.

V usage is TRBV12-5 and J usage is TRBJ2-2; weak D call: TRBD1 (6 bases). The CDR3 totals 13 residues. CDR1 LGHNT and CDR2 FRNRAP come from the germline V gene. Between the trimmed V and J ends, which lost 5 bases and 6 bases, there was a span of 10 bases. The CDR3 nucleotides read TGTGCTAGTGGTCTACAGGGTTCCGGGGAGCTGTTTTTT. Its protein is CASGLQGSGELFF.

The chain uses TRBV4-2 and TRBJ2-4; 11 positions agree with TRBD2. The CDR3 covers 19 residues. The ends lost 4 bases at V and 1 base at J; junction bases unmatched: 12. Germline-derived CDR1 and CDR2 are LGHNA and YNFKEQ. The CDR3, as DNA: TGTGCCAGCAGCCTCCTGACTAGCGGGAAGAAGGGCGCCAAAAACATTCAGTACTTC. Its protein is CASSLLTSGKKGAKNIQYF.